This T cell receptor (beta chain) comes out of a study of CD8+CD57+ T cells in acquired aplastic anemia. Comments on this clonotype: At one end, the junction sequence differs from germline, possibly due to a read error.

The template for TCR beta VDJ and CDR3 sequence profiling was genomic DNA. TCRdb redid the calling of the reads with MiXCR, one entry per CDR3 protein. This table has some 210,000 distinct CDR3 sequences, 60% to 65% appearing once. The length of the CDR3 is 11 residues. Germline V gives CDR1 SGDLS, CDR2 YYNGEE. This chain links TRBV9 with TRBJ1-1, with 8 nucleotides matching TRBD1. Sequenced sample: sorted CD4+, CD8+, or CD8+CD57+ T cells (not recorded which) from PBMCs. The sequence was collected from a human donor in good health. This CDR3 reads CASRGQVPEIF. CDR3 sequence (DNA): TGTGCCAGCAGGGGACAGGTCCCCGAGATCTTT.